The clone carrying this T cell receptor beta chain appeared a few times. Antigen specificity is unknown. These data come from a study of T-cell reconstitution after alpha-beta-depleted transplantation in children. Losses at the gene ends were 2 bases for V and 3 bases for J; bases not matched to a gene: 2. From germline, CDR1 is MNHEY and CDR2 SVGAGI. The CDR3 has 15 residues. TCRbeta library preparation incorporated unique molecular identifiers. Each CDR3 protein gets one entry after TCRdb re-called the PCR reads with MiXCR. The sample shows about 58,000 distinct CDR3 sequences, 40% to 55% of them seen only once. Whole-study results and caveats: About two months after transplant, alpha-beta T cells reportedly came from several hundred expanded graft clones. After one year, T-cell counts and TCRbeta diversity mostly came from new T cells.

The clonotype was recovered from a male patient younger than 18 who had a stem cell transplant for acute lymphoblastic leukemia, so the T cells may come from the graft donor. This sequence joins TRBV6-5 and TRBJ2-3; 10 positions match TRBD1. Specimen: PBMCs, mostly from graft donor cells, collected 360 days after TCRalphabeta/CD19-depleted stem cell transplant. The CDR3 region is CASSYGQGETDTQYF. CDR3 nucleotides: TGTGCCAGCAGTTACGGACAGGGGGAGACAGATACGCAGTATTTT.